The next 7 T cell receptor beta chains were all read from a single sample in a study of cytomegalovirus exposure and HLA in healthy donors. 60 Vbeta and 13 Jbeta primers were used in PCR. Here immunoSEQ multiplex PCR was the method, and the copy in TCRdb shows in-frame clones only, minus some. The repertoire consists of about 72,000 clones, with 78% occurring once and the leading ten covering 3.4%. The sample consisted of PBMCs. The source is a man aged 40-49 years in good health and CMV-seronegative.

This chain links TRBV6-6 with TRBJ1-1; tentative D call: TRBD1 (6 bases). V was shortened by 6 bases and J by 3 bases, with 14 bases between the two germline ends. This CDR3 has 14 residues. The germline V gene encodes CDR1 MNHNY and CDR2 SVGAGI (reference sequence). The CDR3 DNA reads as TGTGCCAGCAGCCGCGGAGGGGGGGACACTGAAGCTTTCTTT. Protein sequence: CASSRGGGDTEAFF.

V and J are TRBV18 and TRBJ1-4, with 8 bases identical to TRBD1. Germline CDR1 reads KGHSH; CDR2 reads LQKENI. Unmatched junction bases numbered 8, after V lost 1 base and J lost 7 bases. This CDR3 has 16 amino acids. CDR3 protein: CASSPRTGGSSEKLFF. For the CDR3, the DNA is TGTGCCAGCTCACCACGAACAGGGGGATCCAGTGAAAAACTGTTTTTT.

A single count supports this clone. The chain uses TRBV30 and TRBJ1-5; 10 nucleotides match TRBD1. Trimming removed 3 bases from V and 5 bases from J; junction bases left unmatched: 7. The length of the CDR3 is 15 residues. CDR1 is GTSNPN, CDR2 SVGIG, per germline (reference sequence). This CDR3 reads CAWSRRTGGYQPQHF. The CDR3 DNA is TGTGCCTGGAGCCGCAGGACAGGGGGTTATCAGCCCCAGCATTTT. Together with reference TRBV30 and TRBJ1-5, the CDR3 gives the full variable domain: SQTIHQWPATLVQPVGSPLSLECTVEGTSNPNLYWYRQAAGRGLQLLFYSVGIGQISSEVPQNLSASRPQDRQFILSSKKLLLSDSGFYLCAWSRRTGGYQPQHFGDGTRLSIL.

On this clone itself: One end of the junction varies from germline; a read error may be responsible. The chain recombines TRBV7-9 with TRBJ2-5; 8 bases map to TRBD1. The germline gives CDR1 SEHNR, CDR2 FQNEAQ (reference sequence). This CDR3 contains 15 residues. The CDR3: CASSLAGGGQGTQYF. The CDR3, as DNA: TGTGCCAGCAGCTTGGCAGGGGGCGGTCAAGGGACCCAGTACTTC.

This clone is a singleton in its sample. CDR3 sequence (DNA): TGTGCCAGTAGTGCCCGGGACTCGCGCTACGAGCAGTACTTC. This translates into CASSARDSRYEQYF. V is TRBV19 and J is TRBJ2-7; TRBD2 is a possible D gene (6 bases). Trimming pared 5 bases from V and 3 bases from J, leaving 14 bases between. Germline lookup yields CDR1 LNHDA and CDR2 SQIVND (reference sequence). The CDR3 has 14 residues.

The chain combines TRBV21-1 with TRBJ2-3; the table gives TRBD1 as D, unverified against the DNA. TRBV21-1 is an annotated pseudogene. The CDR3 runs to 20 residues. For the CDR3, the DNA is TGTGCCAGCAGCAAAAACCCCTCCAAAGTGGGACAGGGCGGCACAGATACGCAGTATTTT. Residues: CASSKNPSKVGQGGTDTQYF.

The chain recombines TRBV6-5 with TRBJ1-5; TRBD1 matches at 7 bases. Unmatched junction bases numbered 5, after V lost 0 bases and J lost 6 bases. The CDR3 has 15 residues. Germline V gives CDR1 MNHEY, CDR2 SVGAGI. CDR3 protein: CASSYSGTAGQPQHF. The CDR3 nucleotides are TGTGCCAGCAGTTACTCGGGGACAGCGGGTCAGCCCCAGCATTTT.